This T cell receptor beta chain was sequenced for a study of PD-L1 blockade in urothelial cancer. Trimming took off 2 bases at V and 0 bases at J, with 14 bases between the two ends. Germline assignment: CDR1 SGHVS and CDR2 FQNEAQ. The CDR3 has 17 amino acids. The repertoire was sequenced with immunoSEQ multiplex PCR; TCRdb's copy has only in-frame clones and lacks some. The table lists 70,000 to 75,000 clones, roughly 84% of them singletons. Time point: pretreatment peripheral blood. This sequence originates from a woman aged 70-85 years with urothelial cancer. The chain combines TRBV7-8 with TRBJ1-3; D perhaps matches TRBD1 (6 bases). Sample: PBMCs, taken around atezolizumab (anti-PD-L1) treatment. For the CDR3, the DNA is TGTGCCAGCAGCTTACAGATCCTACAGGGCTCTGGAAACACCATATATTTT. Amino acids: CASSLQILQGSGNTIYF. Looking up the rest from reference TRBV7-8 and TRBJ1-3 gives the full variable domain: GAGVSQSPRYKVAKRGQDVALRCDPISGHVSLFWYQQALGQGPEFLTYFQNEAQLDKSGLPSDRFFAERPEGSVSTLKIQRTQQEDSAVYLCASSLQILQGSGNTIYFGEGSWLTVV.